Presented here are 22 T cell receptor beta chains from one specimen sequenced in a study of blood T cell repertoires in COVID-19. TCRdb's table, derived via immunoSEQ multiplex PCR, lists solely in-frame clones and lacks some. In the table there are 98,000 or so clones, more than 70% of which are singletons. The specimen was peripheral blood. The origin of the receptors is a woman aged 60-75 years in a cohort sampled during active or convalescent COVID-19.

V usage is TRBV5-1 and J usage is TRBJ1-5, with 7 bases aligning to TRBD1. CDR1 and CDR2 from the germline V gene are SGHRS and YFSETQ. The CDR3 contains 16 residues. Trimming removed 4 bases from V and 2 bases from J; junction bases left unmatched: 9. The CDR3 loop reads CASSRRQGLGNQPQHF. The CDR3 DNA reads as TGCGCCAGCAGCCGCAGACAGGGTCTGGGCAATCAGCCCCAGCATTTT.

The V and J genes are TRBV27 and TRBJ2-1, with TRBD2 as a possible D gene (5 bases). The CDR3 spans 15 residues. The V and J ends lost 2 bases and 5 bases respectively, with 13 bases between them. Per the germline V gene, CDR1 is MNHEY and CDR2 is SMNVEV (reference sequence). This CDR3 reads CASSLDISGNNEQFF. CDR3 nucleotide sequence: TGTGCCAGCAGTTTAGATATTTCGGGAAACAATGAGCAGTTCTTC.

CDR3 DNA sequence: TGTGCCAGCTCACCACCGTCGGTAGCCAAAAACATTCAGTACTTC. Its translation: CASSPPSVAKNIQYF. The rearrangement joins TRBV18 to TRBJ2-4; D unresolved. V dropped 0 bases and J dropped 0 bases, with 6 bases sitting between them. In germline, CDR1 is KGHSH, CDR2 LQKENI. This CDR3 region has 15 residues.

The chain couples TRBV19 to TRBJ1-2, with TRBD1 matching over 7 bases. The germline V gene has CDR1 LNHDA and CDR2 SQIVND (reference sequence). The CDR3 covers 13 residues. Trimming took 3 bases from V and 7 from J; bases not matched to a gene: 5. CDR3 region: CASSIEGASGYTF. CDR3 bases: TGTGCCAGTAGTATTGAGGGGGCGAGTGGCTACACCTTC.

The chain combines TRBV5-1 with TRBJ2-1; 7 nucleotides match TRBD1. Germline V gene data show CDR1 as SGHRS and CDR2 as YFSETQ. The CDR3 sequence is 16 residues long. The ends lost 0 bases at V and 0 bases at J; junction bases unmatched: 3. The CDR3 region is CASSLVAGGSYNEQFF. The DNA for the CDR3 is TGCGCCAGCAGCTTGGTGGCAGGGGGCTCCTACAATGAGCAGTTCTTC.

The rearrangement links TRBV28 to TRBJ2-5, with 7 bases aligning to TRBD2. The CDR3 is 14 residues long. After removal of 6 bases from V and 1 base from J, the junction contained 5 bases not matched to a gene. Germline-derived CDR1 and CDR2 are MDHEN and SYDVKM. The CDR3 spells CASSSGGIQETQYF. The CDR3 DNA reads as TGTGCCAGCAGCTCCGGGGGGATCCAAGAGACCCAGTACTTC.

This chain uses TRBV10-1 with TRBJ2-3; tentative D call: TRBD1 (5 bases). The CDR3 runs 14 residues. V was shortened by 4 bases and J by 2 bases, with 10 bases between the two germline ends. Germline CDR1 reads WNHNN; CDR2 reads SYGVQD (reference sequence). The CDR3 is CASSAGRATDTQYF. The CDR3 DNA is TGCGCCAGCAGTGCGGGCAGGGCCACAGATACGCAGTATTTT.

The gene calls are TRBV19 and TRBJ1-1; D is unresolved. The CDR3 covers 13 residues. Between the trimmed V and J ends, which lost 5 bases and 0 bases, there was a span of 7 bases. Germline CDR1 and CDR2: LNHDA and SQIVND (reference sequence). The CDR3 reads CASSSHLNTEAFF. CDR3 nucleotides: TGTGCCAGTAGTTCCCATTTGAACACTGAAGCTTTCTTT.

The chain is built from TRBV3-1 (or the pseudogene TRBV3-2) and TRBJ2-5, with 8 nucleotides matching TRBD2. Germline V gives CDR1 LGHDT, CDR2 YNNKEL (reference sequence). J lost 4 bases, V lost 4 bases, and 2 bases had no gene match. This CDR3 comprises 13 residues. The CDR3 region has the DNA TGTGCCAGCAGCCGGACTAGCAGAGAGACCCAGTACTTC. This codes for CASSRTSRETQYF.

The CDR3: CASSGNTGDQETQYF. For the CDR3, the DNA is TGCGCCAGCAGCGGGAACACAGGCGATCAAGAGACCCAGTACTTC. The chain carries TRBV5-1 and TRBJ2-5, with a tentative D call TRBD1 (5 bases). Germline V gene lookup returns CDR1 SGHRS and CDR2 YFSETQ. Trimming stripped 4 bases from V and 2 bases from J, with 15 bases between. The CDR3 has 15 residues.

This sequence joins TRBV14 and TRBJ2-5, with TRBD2 matching 14 bases. J gave up 7 bases and V 4 bases, and 5 bases lay outside the gene matches. The CDR3 is 15 residues long. The germline CDR1 and CDR2 sequences are SGHDN and FVKESK. CDR3 in DNA: TGTGCCAGCAGCCGGGGGACTAGCGGGAGATCGACCCAGTACTTC. It encodes CASSRGTSGRSTQYF.

This chain connects TRBV10-3 to TRBJ2-1; TRBD2 matches 7 bases. CDR3 length: 15 amino acids. With V trimmed by 1 base and J by 6 bases, 6 bases remained unmatched. Germline V gene data show CDR1 as ENHRY and CDR2 as SYGVKD. CDR3 protein: CAISEWRESPNEQFF. The CDR3 DNA reads as TGTGCCATCAGTGAGTGGCGGGAGAGTCCCAATGAGCAGTTCTTC.

The J gene is TRBJ2-5, the V gene TRBV7-2; tentative D call: TRBD2 (5 bases). The CDR3 spans 13 residues. V lost 5 bases to trimming and J lost 2 bases, with 9 bases between them. Looked up from germline, CDR1 is SGHTA and CDR2 is FQGNSA. Here the CDR3 DNA reads TGTGCCAGCAGCGGGGAGCCACAAGAGACCCAGTACTTC. Its translation: CASSGEPQETQYF.

The CDR3 DNA reads TGTGCCAGCAGTCCCCATACAGGGGACGCCAATGAGCAGTTCTTC. Protein sequence: CASSPHTGDANEQFF. The V gene is TRBV28, the J gene TRBJ2-1, with 7 positions matching TRBD1. The CDR3 loop spans 15 amino acids. V was pared by 5 bases and J by 6 bases, with 10 bases of the junction left unmatched. CDR1 is MDHEN, CDR2 SYDVKM, per germline.

The rearrangement joins TRBV11-2 to TRBJ2-1; D remains unclear. CDR1 is SGHAT and CDR2 is FQNNGV in the germline V gene. Trimming shortened V by 7 bases and J by 6 bases, and 13 bases separated the two germline ends. The CDR3 has 13 amino acids. CDR3 residues: CASTPEVGNEQFF. The CDR3 DNA reads TGTGCCAGCACCCCAGAGGTGGGCAATGAGCAGTTCTTC.

The chain recombines TRBV4-1 with TRBJ1-5; TRBD1 is a possible D gene (6 bases). Trimming pared 1 base from V and 6 bases from J, leaving 13 bases between. Germline CDR1 is MGHRA and CDR2 is YSYEKL. The CDR3 contains 15 residues. The CDR3 protein is CASSQGEGGTQPQHF. DNA for the CDR3: TGCGCCAGCAGCCAAGGGGAAGGGGGAACTCAGCCCCAGCATTTT.

This chain uses TRBV3-1 (or the pseudogene TRBV3-2) with TRBJ2-3; 15 bases agree with TRBD2. The V segment lost 2 bases and the J segment 2 bases; nucleotides outside the gene matches: 5. The CDR3 extends over 18 amino acids. Germline CDR1 LGHDT, CDR2 YNNKEL (reference sequence). The CDR3 sequence is CASSQQGLAGGDTDTQYF. Here the CDR3 DNA reads TGTGCCAGCAGCCAACAAGGACTAGCGGGAGGGGACACAGATACGCAGTATTTT.

The CDR3 sequence is CASATMGTRTSDTQYF. CDR3 sequence (DNA): TGCGCCAGCGCTACAATGGGGACTAGGACGTCGGATACGCAGTATTTT. The chain carries TRBV5-1 and TRBJ2-3; 8 bases align to TRBD2. The J segment lost 6 bases and the V segment lost 7 bases, leaving 16 bases of the junction unmatched. The germline CDR1 and CDR2 sequences are SGHRS and YFSETQ. This CDR3 spans 16 amino acids.

The chain carries TRBV11-2 and TRBJ1-1, with D possibly TRBD1 on 5 matching bases. CDR3 length: 15 amino acids. The germline V and J ends were trimmed by 4 bases and 9 bases, with 21 bases remaining between them. Germline CDR1 SGHAT, CDR2 FQNNGV. The DNA for the CDR3 is TGTGCCAGCAGCTCCCCTTATCGAAGGACACCTAAAGCTTTCTTT. Residues: CASSSPYRRTPKAFF.

This rearrangement joins TRBV9 to TRBJ2-2; D not resolved. V shed 4 bases and J shed 2 bases, with 12 bases lying between them. Germline V CDR1 and CDR2: SGDLS, YYNGEE. There are 15 residues in the CDR3. This CDR3 is CASSLRSENTGELFF. The CDR3, as DNA: TGTGCCAGCAGCTTACGGTCTGAAAACACCGGGGAGCTGTTTTTT.

The chain carries TRBV5-1 and TRBJ2-7, with 11 bases matching TRBD2. CDR1 is SGHRS, CDR2 YFSETQ, per germline. V shed 4 bases, J shed 0 bases, and the junction held 12 bases outside the gene matches. The CDR3 consists of 18 residues. CDR3 in amino acids: CASSATPGLADSSYEQYF. The CDR3 region has the DNA TGCGCCAGCAGCGCCACACCGGGACTAGCGGATAGCTCCTACGAGCAGTACTTC.

This clone was observed once. CDR3 DNA: TGTGCCAGCAGCTTAGTCTCAGGGGGTTATGGCTACACCTTC. As protein: CASSLVSGGYGYTF. V is TRBV7-9 and J is TRBJ1-2, with 7 bases that match TRBD1. The ends lost 1 base at V and 5 bases at J; junction bases unmatched: 4. There are 14 residues in the CDR3. The germline V gene has CDR1 SEHNR and CDR2 FQNEAQ (reference sequence).